A single sample is the source of the 10 T cell receptor beta chains below, sequenced in a study of cytomegalovirus exposure and HLA in healthy donors. 13 Jbeta primers and 60 Vbeta primers were used for the PCR. Here immunoSEQ multiplex PCR was the method, and the copy in TCRdb shows in-frame clones only, minus some. The sample carries some 120,000 clones, 75% to 90% recorded once. The specimen sequenced was PBMCs. The receptors were sampled from a young man in good health and CMV-seronegative.

This chain links TRBV4-1 with TRBJ1-5; no clear D gene. Trimming shortened V by 3 bases and J by 11 bases, and 20 bases separated the two germline ends. Germline values: CDR1 MGHRA, CDR2 YSYEKL. The CDR3 consists of 15 residues. DNA for the CDR3: TGCGCCAGCAGCCACATAGGGCGGGGTCTAAAGTCCCAGCATTTT. Protein product: CASSHIGRGLKSQHF.

J is TRBJ2-1 and V is TRBV10-3, with TRBD2 matching 9 bases. The ends lost 6 bases at V and 7 bases at J; junction bases unmatched: 13. Germline values: CDR1 ENHRY, CDR2 SYGVKD. The CDR3 has 16 residues. The CDR3 DNA reads as TGTGCCATCAGCGCCTTCGAGCGGGAGGCCGCAAATGAGCAGTTCTTC. Translating gives CAISAFEREAANEQFF.

The chain has TRBV30 and TRBJ1-1; a possible D gene is TRBD1 (6 bases). This CDR3 region has 15 residues. V was trimmed by 6 bases and J by 3 bases, leaving 20 bases between them. Germline CDR1 is GTSNPN and CDR2 is SVGIG (reference sequence). The CDR3 nucleotides read TGTGCCTGCAACAGGGATTTTGTTTTCGACACTGAAGCTTTCTTT. Translation: CACNRDFVFDTEAFF.

V usage is TRBV28 and J usage is TRBJ2-7; 7 bases are shared with TRBD2. The germline gives CDR1 MDHEN, CDR2 SYDVKM. V lost 2 bases and J lost 6; bases outside the gene matches: 4. This CDR3 comprises 13 residues. CDR3 region: CASSLGRAGEQYF. The CDR3 DNA is TGTGCCAGCAGTTTAGGGAGGGCCGGCGAGCAGTACTTC.

This chain joins TRBV4-2 and TRBJ1-1; TRBD1 might be the D (6 bases). This CDR3 is built from 14 residues. Germline lookup yields CDR1 LGHNA and CDR2 YNFKEQ. Trimming removed 1 base from V and 5 bases from J, with 11 bases in between. The CDR3: CASSQGSRGTEAFF. In DNA, the CDR3 is TGTGCCAGCAGCCAAGGGTCCAGGGGTACTGAAGCTTTCTTT.

This clone has only a few counts. The chain uses TRBV5-4 and TRBJ2-7, with 8 bases lining up with TRBD2. This CDR3 region has 16 residues. The trim removed 4 bases at V and 0 bases at J, leaving 9 bases unmatched. CDR1 is SGHNT, CDR2 YYREEE, per germline (reference sequence). CDR3 nucleotide sequence: TGTGCCAGCAGCCTGGGGGCGGGAGGATACTCCTACGAGCAGTACTTC. This encodes CASSLGAGGYSYEQYF.

The J gene is TRBJ2-2, the V gene TRBV28; TRBD1 aligns across 7 bases. The V segment lost 8 bases and the J segment 3 bases; nucleotides outside the gene matches: 3. Germline CDR1 reads MDHEN; CDR2 reads SYDVKM. The CDR3 sequence is 13 residues long. CDR3 sequence (DNA): TGTGCCAGCTTCACAGGGGACACCGGGGAGCTGTTTTTT. This translates into CASFTGDTGELFF. The whole variable domain, filled in from reference TRBV28 and TRBJ2-2, reads DVKVTQSSRYLVKRTGEKVFLECVQDMDHENMFWYRQDPGLGLRLIYFSYDVKMKEKGDIPEGYSVSREKKERFSLILESASTNQTSMYLCASFTGDTGELFFGEGSRLTVL.

The chain employs TRBV30 and TRBJ2-1; D may be TRBD1 (6 bases). Trimming shortened V by 1 base and J by 13 bases, and 11 bases separated the two germline ends. Germline V CDR1 and CDR2: GTSNPN, SVGIG (reference sequence). CDR3 size: 11 residues. CDR3 amino acids: CAWSGGGPQFF. The CDR3 nucleotides read TGTGCCTGGAGTGGTGGGGGCCCTCAGTTCTTC.

This chain connects TRBV6-1 to TRBJ2-7; possible D gene TRBD1, 6 bases. This CDR3 is 15 amino acids long. Germline V gene data show CDR1 as MNHNS and CDR2 as SASEGT. The ends were cut back, 1 base at V and 4 bases at J, with 14 bases in the middle. The CDR3 spells CASSEGWAGEYEQYF. CDR3 sequence (DNA): TGTGCCAGCAGTGAAGGGTGGGCAGGGGAATACGAGCAGTACTTC.

The chain carries TRBV19 and TRBJ2-2; 9 bases fit TRBD1. Trimming cost V 4 bases and J 4 bases; bases outside gene matches: 4. This CDR3 has 15 residues. Germline values: CDR1 LNHDA, CDR2 SQIVND (reference sequence). The CDR3 here is CASSKGTGITGELFF. The DNA of the CDR3 is TGTGCCAGTAGTAAAGGGACAGGGATCACCGGGGAGCTGTTTTTT.